This TCR beta chain was retrieved from a study of CD8+ T cells in alopecia areata. Whole-study context: Tofacitinib exposure lasted 6 to 18 months, followed by 6 months off drug. Findings of the study overall: Among the top 100, expanded CD8+ clones were significantly decreased by tofacitinib, as was scalp clonality. Numerous expanded lesional clones remained in scalp and blood during tofacitinib.

After isolation, RNA underwent reverse transcription to generate cDNA as the sequencing template. Clones were sequenced by immunoSEQ multiplex PCR, and TCRdb holds only the in-frame ones, with some missing. The profile shows approximately 120,000 clones, roughly 57% of them singletons. With respect to this clone: The antigen is not known. The identical CDR3 is also encoded by other nucleotide sequences in the sample.

CDR1 is GTSNPN and CDR2 is SVGIG in the germline V gene (reference sequence). V was cut by 3 bases and J by 1 base, with 10 bases left in between. The CDR3 covers 13 residues. Treatment: oral pan-JAK inhibitor, 5-10 mg twice daily. This clonotype originated in a human donor with alopecia areata. This chain joins TRBV30 and TRBJ2-7; possible D gene TRBD2, 5 bases. The input for sequencing was CD4+ T cells sorted from blood, taken at week 4, from a patient treated with tofacitinib. CDR3 loop: CAWRRGNSYEQYF. The CDR3 bases are TGTGCCTGGAGGAGAGGGAATTCCTACGAGCAGTACTTC.